This is a list of T cell receptor beta chains from one sample in a study of shared clonotypes between healthy human individuals. The data were produced by immunoSEQ multiplex PCR, yet TCRdb's version contains in-frame clones alone and is incomplete. The repertoire has roughly 410,000 clones, around 96% of them found once; the top ten carry about 0.32%. Sample: memory CD8+ T cells sorted from blood. The receptors shown here come from a man aged 30 to 45 in good health. Each CDR3 is given with its conserved first and last residue. Each record gives: V gene, clone size, D gene, J gene, CDR3 length, CDR3 protein, CDR3 DNA. The D gene is left open where the match is weak. Some rows have no size entry. The others give once, few or many, or a class for an expanded clone.

V gene: TRBV28
clone size: .
D gene: TRBD1
J gene: TRBJ1-2
CDR3 length: 16
CDR3 protein: CASSSRGRTGIYGYTF
CDR3 DNA: TGTGCCAGCAGTTCCAGGGGGCGCACAGGCATTTATGGCTACACCTTC

V gene: TRBV19
clone size: .
D gene: .
J gene: TRBJ1-4
CDR3 length: 15
CDR3 protein: CASNTPGRIGEKLFF
CDR3 DNA: TGTGCCAGTAACACACCCGGGAGGATCGGGGAAAAACTGTTTTTT

V gene: TRBV7-2
clone size: .
D gene: TRBD2
J gene: TRBJ2-1
CDR3 length: 16
CDR3 protein: CASSLARLAAYNEQFF
CDR3 DNA: TGTGCCAGCAGCTTAGCGCGGCTAGCGGCCTACAATGAGCAGTTCTTC

V gene: TRBV7-2
clone size: .
D gene: .
J gene: TRBJ1-3
CDR3 length: 16
CDR3 protein: CASSLARGGTGNTIYF
CDR3 DNA: TGTGCCAGCAGCTTAGCTCGGGGAGGAACCGGAAACACCATATATTTT

V gene: TRBV2
clone size: .
D gene: TRBD1
J gene: TRBJ2-7
CDR3 length: 13
CDR3 protein: CASSEADRGEQYF
CDR3 DNA: TGTGCCAGCAGTGAAGCGGACAGGGGCGAGCAGTACTTC

V gene: TRBV10-2
clone size: .
D gene: TRBD1
J gene: TRBJ2-2
CDR3 length: 16
CDR3 protein: CASSPSGTGPTGELFF
CDR3 DNA: TGCGCCAGCAGTCCCTCCGGGACAGGGCCAACCGGGGAGCTGTTTTTT

V gene: TRBV20-1
clone size: once
D gene: .
J gene: TRBJ2-3
CDR3 length: 11
CDR3 protein: CSGAALDTQYF
CDR3 DNA: TGCAGTGGAGCGGCCCTAGATACGCAGTATTTT

V gene: TRBV14
clone size: .
D gene: .
J gene: TRBJ1-1
CDR3 length: 13
CDR3 protein: CASSQDENTEAFF
CDR3 DNA: TGTGCCAGCAGCCAAGATGAGAACACTGAAGCTTTCTTT

V gene: TRBV10-3
clone size: .
D gene: .
J gene: TRBJ1-1
CDR3 length: 12
CDR3 protein: CAISSSGAEAFF
CDR3 DNA: TGTGCCATCTCCTCGAGTGGCGCTGAAGCTTTCTTT

V gene: TRBV18
clone size: .
D gene: TRBD2
J gene: TRBJ2-4
CDR3 length: 15
CDR3 protein: CASSPAGERVDIQYF
CDR3 DNA: TGTGCCAGCTCACCAGCGGGAGAGCGTGTTGACATTCAGTACTTC

V gene: TRBV28
clone size: .
D gene: .
J gene: TRBJ2-7
CDR3 length: 14
CDR3 protein: CASRPTGLRNEQYF
CDR3 DNA: TGTGCCAGCAGACCGACGGGGCTTCGGAACGAGCAGTACTTC

V gene: TRBV10-1
clone size: .
D gene: .
J gene: TRBJ2-1
CDR3 length: 13
CDR3 protein: CASSESLYNEQFF
CDR3 DNA: TGCGCCAGCAGTGAGTCGCTATACAATGAGCAGTTCTTC

V gene: TRBV5-1
clone size: .
D gene: .
J gene: TRBJ2-7
CDR3 length: 13
CDR3 protein: CASSPGTAYEQYF
CDR3 DNA: TGCGCCAGCAGCCCCGGGACCGCCTACGAGCAGTACTTC

V gene: TRBV19
clone size: .
D gene: TRBD1
J gene: TRBJ2-1
CDR3 length: 12
CDR3 protein: CASSTGGGEQFF
CDR3 DNA: TGTGCCAGTAGCACAGGGGGCGGTGAGCAGTTCTTC

V gene: TRBV28
clone size: .
D gene: TRBD1
J gene: TRBJ1-2
CDR3 length: 14
CDR3 protein: CASSSTGGRYGYTF
CDR3 DNA: TGTGCCAGTAGTTCGACAGGGGGCCGCTATGGCTACACCTTC

V gene: TRBV19
clone size: .
D gene: TRBD1
J gene: TRBJ1-1
CDR3 length: 15
CDR3 protein: CASSADRGRDTEAFF
CDR3 DNA: TGTGCCAGTAGTGCGGACAGGGGGCGAGACACTGAAGCTTTCTTT

V gene: TRBV7-9
clone size: .
D gene: .
J gene: TRBJ2-3
CDR3 length: 13
CDR3 protein: CASNPRRTDTQYF
CDR3 DNA: TGTGCCAGCAACCCACGAAGGACAGATACGCAGTATTTT

V gene: TRBV19
clone size: .
D gene: TRBD2
J gene: TRBJ2-1
CDR3 length: 17
CDR3 protein: CASSISSGSIGYNEQFF
CDR3 DNA: TGTGCCAGTAGTATAAGTAGCGGGAGTATTGGCTACAATGAGCAGTTCTTC

V gene: TRBV15
clone size: .
D gene: TRBD1
J gene: TRBJ2-2
CDR3 length: 14
CDR3 protein: CATSPARGTGELFF
CDR3 DNA: TGTGCCACCAGCCCGGCCAGGGGGACCGGGGAGCTGTTTTTT

V gene: TRBV11-2
clone size: .
D gene: TRBD2
J gene: TRBJ2-1
CDR3 length: 15
CDR3 protein: CASSLFAGGYNEQFF
CDR3 DNA: TGTGCCAGCAGCCTCTTCGCGGGAGGTTACAATGAGCAGTTCTTC

V gene: TRBV5-4
clone size: .
D gene: TRBD1
J gene: TRBJ2-5
CDR3 length: 14
CDR3 protein: CASSSTGTQETQYF
CDR3 DNA: TGTGCCAGCAGCTCGACAGGGACCCAAGAGACCCAGTACTTC

V gene: TRBV28
clone size: .
D gene: .
J gene: TRBJ1-1
CDR3 length: 15
CDR3 protein: CACSGPTLLNTEAFF
CDR3 DNA: TGTGCCTGCTCCGGGCCTACCCTTCTAAACACTGAAGCTTTCTTT

V gene: TRBV5-1
clone size: .
D gene: TRBD1
J gene: TRBJ1-2
CDR3 length: 14
CDR3 protein: CASSSDRVVYGYTF
CDR3 DNA: TGCGCCAGCAGCTCCGACAGGGTTGTTTATGGCTACACCTTC

V gene: TRBV28
clone size: .
D gene: TRBD1
J gene: TRBJ2-7
CDR3 length: 14
CDR3 protein: CASAPDRESYEQYF
CDR3 DNA: TGTGCCAGCGCACCTGACAGGGAGTCCTACGAGCAGTACTTC

V gene: TRBV30
clone size: .
D gene: .
J gene: TRBJ2-1
CDR3 length: 14
CDR3 protein: CAWSVDTSYNEQFF
CDR3 DNA: TGTGCCTGGAGTGTGGACACCTCCTACAATGAGCAGTTCTTC

V gene: TRBV2
clone size: .
D gene: .
J gene: TRBJ1-2
CDR3 length: 13
CDR3 protein: CASRHRYSYGYTF
CDR3 DNA: TGTGCCAGCAGGCACCGTTACTCCTATGGCTACACCTTC

V gene: TRBV4-1
clone size: .
D gene: TRBD2
J gene: TRBJ2-4
CDR3 length: 18
CDR3 protein: CASSQGLAGGLAKNIQYF
CDR3 DNA: TGCGCCAGCAGCCAAGGCCTAGCGGGAGGGCTAGCCAAAAACATTCAGTACTTC

V gene: TRBV7-9
clone size: .
D gene: TRBD1
J gene: TRBJ2-3
CDR3 length: 18
CDR3 protein: CASSLIQLRTGLTDTQYF
CDR3 DNA: TGTGCCAGCAGCTTAATTCAACTCCGGACAGGCCTCACAGATACGCAGTATTTT

V gene: TRBV5-4
clone size: .
D gene: .
J gene: TRBJ1-2
CDR3 length: 15
CDR3 protein: CASSYALSPNYGYTF
CDR3 DNA: TGTGCCAGCAGCTACGCCCTATCCCCTAACTATGGCTACACCTTC

V gene: TRBV5-1
clone size: .
D gene: TRBD2
J gene: TRBJ2-7
CDR3 length: 14
CDR3 protein: CASSSLAGRNEQYF
CDR3 DNA: TGCGCCAGCAGCTCCCTAGCGGGAAGGAACGAGCAGTACTTC

V gene: TRBV19
clone size: .
D gene: .
J gene: TRBJ1-4
CDR3 length: 14
CDR3 protein: CASRVFGGGEKLFF
CDR3 DNA: TGTGCCAGTAGAGTATTCGGGGGGGGAGAAAAACTGTTTTTT

V gene: TRBV2
clone size: .
D gene: .
J gene: TRBJ2-7
CDR3 length: 12
CDR3 protein: CASSGRGYEQYF
CDR3 DNA: TGTGCCAGCAGTGGCAGGGGCTACGAGCAGTACTTC

V gene: TRBV5-8
clone size: .
D gene: TRBD2
J gene: TRBJ2-3
CDR3 length: 20
CDR3 protein: CAGWEIMGLALILSTDTQYF
CDR3 DNA: TGTGCCGGATGGGAGATAATGGGACTAGCCCTAATCCTTAGCACAGATACGCAGTATTTT

V gene: TRBV7-1
clone size: .
D gene: TRBD1
J gene: TRBJ1-4
CDR3 length: 16
CDR3 protein: CASSPRLLTGGEKLFF
CDR3 DNA: TGTGCCAGCAGCCCCCGATTGTTGACAGGGGGTGAAAAACTGTTTTTT

V gene: TRBV6-5
clone size: .
D gene: .
J gene: TRBJ1-2
CDR3 length: 12
CDR3 protein: CASSYSGGGYTF
CDR3 DNA: TGTGCCAGCAGTTACTCAGGGGGTGGCTACACCTTC

V gene: TRBV9
clone size: .
D gene: TRBD2
J gene: TRBJ2-1
CDR3 length: 14
CDR3 protein: CASSVAGVNNEQFF
CDR3 DNA: TGTGCCAGCAGCGTGGCGGGGGTTAACAATGAGCAGTTCTTC

V gene: TRBV4-2
clone size: .
D gene: TRBD1
J gene: TRBJ2-4
CDR3 length: 17
CDR3 protein: CASSQEAQGARPNIQYF
CDR3 DNA: TGTGCCAGCAGCCAAGAGGCCCAGGGGGCCCGACCTAACATTCAGTACTTC

V gene: TRBV2
clone size: .
D gene: .
J gene: TRBJ2-7
CDR3 length: 15
CDR3 protein: CASRPRNRFIQEQYF
CDR3 DNA: TGTGCCAGCAGACCCAGAAACAGATTTATTCAAGAGCAGTACTTC

V gene: TRBV10-3
clone size: .
D gene: .
J gene: TRBJ1-2
CDR3 length: 14
CDR3 protein: CAISDRGANYGYTF
CDR3 DNA: TGTGCCATCAGTGATAGGGGAGCTAACTATGGCTACACCTTC

V gene: TRBV2
clone size: .
D gene: TRBD1
J gene: TRBJ1-2
CDR3 length: 12
CDR3 protein: CASGQDQWGYTF
CDR3 DNA: TGTGCCAGCGGACAGGATCAGTGGGGCTACACCTTC

V gene: TRBV5-1
clone size: .
D gene: TRBD1
J gene: TRBJ1-4
CDR3 length: 13
CDR3 protein: CATSRDSNEKLFF
CDR3 DNA: TGCGCCACCTCCCGGGACAGTAATGAAAAACTGTTTTTT

V gene: TRBV18
clone size: .
D gene: .
J gene: TRBJ2-7
CDR3 length: 14
CDR3 protein: CASSPSGVGYEQYF
CDR3 DNA: TGTGCCAGCTCACCATCAGGGGTGGGTTACGAGCAGTACTTC

V gene: TRBV4-2
clone size: .
D gene: .
J gene: TRBJ2-2
CDR3 length: 12
CDR3 protein: CASSQDNGELFF
CDR3 DNA: TGTGCCAGCAGCCAAGATAACGGGGAGCTGTTTTTT

V gene: TRBV18
clone size: .
D gene: .
J gene: TRBJ1-5
CDR3 length: 14
CDR3 protein: CASSPAGEGQPQHF
CDR3 DNA: TGTGCCAGCTCACCTGCAGGGGAAGGACAGCCCCAGCATTTT

V gene: TRBV2
clone size: .
D gene: TRBD2
J gene: TRBJ2-2
CDR3 length: 15
CDR3 protein: CASSRSGRATGELFF
CDR3 DNA: TGTGCCAGCAGCCGTAGCGGGAGGGCCACCGGGGAGCTGTTTTTT

V gene: TRBV28
clone size: .
D gene: TRBD1
J gene: TRBJ1-2
CDR3 length: 15
CDR3 protein: CASSKSGQSRGGYTF
CDR3 DNA: TGTGCCAGCAGCAAATCGGGACAGTCCAGGGGGGGCTACACCTTC

V gene: TRBV6-1
clone size: .
D gene: TRBD1
J gene: TRBJ1-2
CDR3 length: 14
CDR3 protein: CASSERVTGDRYTF
CDR3 DNA: TGTGCCAGCAGTGAAAGAGTTACAGGGGATCGCTACACCTTC

V gene: TRBV6-5
clone size: .
D gene: .
J gene: TRBJ1-5
CDR3 length: 15
CDR3 protein: CASRPTDSFNQPQHF
CDR3 DNA: TGTGCCAGCAGACCCACCGACAGCTTCAATCAGCCCCAGCATTTT

V gene: TRBV11-2
clone size: .
D gene: TRBD2
J gene: TRBJ2-5
CDR3 length: 16
CDR3 protein: CASSLSTSGSKETQYF
CDR3 DNA: TGTGCCAGCAGCTTATCAACTAGCGGGAGTAAAGAGACCCAGTACTTC

V gene: TRBV9
clone size: once
D gene: .
J gene: TRBJ2-4
CDR3 length: 15
CDR3 protein: CASSVGGSAKNIQYF
CDR3 DNA: TGTGCCAGCAGCGTAGGGGGGAGTGCCAAAAACATTCAGTACTTC

V gene: TRBV14
clone size: .
D gene: .
J gene: TRBJ2-5
CDR3 length: 14
CDR3 protein: CASSQVGAQETQYF
CDR3 DNA: TGTGCCAGCAGCCAAGTAGGTGCCCAAGAGACCCAGTACTTC

V gene: TRBV7-9
clone size: once
D gene: .
J gene: TRBJ1-3
CDR3 length: 14
CDR3 protein: CASSSEYAGNTIYF
CDR3 DNA: TGTGCCAGCAGCTCTGAATACGCTGGAAACACCATATATTTT

V gene: TRBV13
clone size: .
D gene: TRBD2
J gene: TRBJ2-7
CDR3 length: 15
CDR3 protein: CASSLGGTSGYEQYF
CDR3 DNA: TGTGCCAGCAGCTTAGGAGGGACTAGCGGCTACGAGCAGTACTTC

V gene: TRBV4-1
clone size: .
D gene: TRBD2
J gene: TRBJ2-7
CDR3 length: 16
CDR3 protein: CASSLTATSGSHEQYF
CDR3 DNA: TGCGCCAGCAGCCTAACCGCCACTAGCGGGAGTCACGAGCAGTACTTC

V gene: TRBV7-9
clone size: .
D gene: TRBD2
J gene: TRBJ2-5
CDR3 length: 16
CDR3 protein: CASSQGLAGDQETQYF
CDR3 DNA: TGTGCCAGCAGCCAGGGACTAGCGGGAGATCAAGAGACCCAGTACTTC

V gene: TRBV15
clone size: .
D gene: TRBD1
J gene: TRBJ1-3
CDR3 length: 15
CDR3 protein: CATSFRTGGGNTIYF
CDR3 DNA: TGTGCCACCAGCTTCCGGACAGGGGGCGGGAACACCATATATTTT

V gene: TRBV30
clone size: .
D gene: .
J gene: TRBJ2-2
CDR3 length: 12
CDR3 protein: CAWFREHRGAVF
CDR3 DNA: TGTGCCTGGTTCCGCGAACACCGGGGAGCTGTTTTT